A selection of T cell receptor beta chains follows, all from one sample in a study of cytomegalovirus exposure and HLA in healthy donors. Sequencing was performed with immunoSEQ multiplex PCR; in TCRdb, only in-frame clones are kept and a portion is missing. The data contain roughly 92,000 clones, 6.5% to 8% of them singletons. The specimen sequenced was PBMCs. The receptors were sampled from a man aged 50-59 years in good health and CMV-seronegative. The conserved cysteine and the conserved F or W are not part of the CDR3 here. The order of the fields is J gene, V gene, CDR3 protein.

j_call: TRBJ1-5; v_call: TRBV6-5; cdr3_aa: ASSKRHSNQPQH
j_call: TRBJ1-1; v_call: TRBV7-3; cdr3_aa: ASSLTRNTEAF
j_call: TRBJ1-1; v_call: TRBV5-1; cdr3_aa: ASSWGLGTEAF
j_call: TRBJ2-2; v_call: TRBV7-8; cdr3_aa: ASSEAGGYTGELF
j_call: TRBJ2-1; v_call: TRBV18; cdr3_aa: ASSPRPGLGAYNEQF
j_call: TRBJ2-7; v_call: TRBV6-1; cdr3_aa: ASLRNLADSYEQY
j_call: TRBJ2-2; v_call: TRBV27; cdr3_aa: ASSLSGGGANDGELF
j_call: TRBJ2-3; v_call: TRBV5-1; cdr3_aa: ASSTEPDRDTQY
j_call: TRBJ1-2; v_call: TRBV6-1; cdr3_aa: ASRPGGTDYGYT
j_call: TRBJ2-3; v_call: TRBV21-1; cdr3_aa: ASSNGTEVCTDTQY
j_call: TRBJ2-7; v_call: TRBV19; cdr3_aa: ASSMRRGGSEQY
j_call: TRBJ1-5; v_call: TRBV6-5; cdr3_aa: ASSRGGGVKPQH
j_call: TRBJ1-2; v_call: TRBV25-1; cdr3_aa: ASKGDPNYGYT
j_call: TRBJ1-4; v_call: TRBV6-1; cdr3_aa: ASHPGSTNEKLF
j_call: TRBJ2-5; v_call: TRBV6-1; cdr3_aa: ASSARVQEPETQY
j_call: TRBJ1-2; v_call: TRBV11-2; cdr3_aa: ASSFGQPNYGYT